This T cell receptor beta chain was profiled in a study of cytomegalovirus exposure and HLA in healthy donors. Study-level background: In a previous analysis, 120 million or so unique TCR beta sequences were found from 170 million or so T cells. The study's findings and limits: Indistinguishability led to the exclusion of some V segments, TRBV6-2 and TRBV6-3 included. In a later analysis, at a false discovery rate of 0.05, some 15,000 TCR beta sequences were associated with HLA alleles.

V was shortened by 1 base and J by 4 bases, with 4 bases between the two germline ends. Germline CDR1 MNHNS, CDR2 SASEGT. There are 12 residues in the CDR3. The PCR contained 60 Vbeta and 13 Jbeta primers. Assay: immunoSEQ multiplex PCR; the TCRdb copy retains only in-frame clones and omits some. The sample yields 150,000 to 200,000 clones, approximately 75% seen once. There are a few counts of this clone. The antigen remains undetermined. This CDR3 is also generated by other DNA sequences in the sample. Sample: PBMCs. The chain is built from TRBV6-1 and TRBJ1-2, with D unclear. The sequence derives from a girl aged 5 to 17 in good health and CMV-seronegative. The CDR3 is CASSEGLYGYTF. The CDR3 nucleotides read TGTGCCAGCAGTGAAGGACTCTATGGCTACACCTTC.